A single TCR beta chain is shown here with its context. This record comes from a study of OX40 agonist ivuxolimab in advanced cancers. Data came from immunoSEQ multiplex PCR; TCRdb stores just in-frame clones and leaves some out. This table holds more than 70,000 clones, about 89% found once. This CDR3 has 20 residues. Unmatched junction bases numbered 21, after V lost 7 bases and J lost 2 bases. The V gene's germline CDR1 is MDHEN and CDR2 SYDVKM. People who had autoimmune disease history or systemic immunosuppression were excluded. The source of this sequence is an adult with an advanced solid tumor such as melanoma, head and neck, liver or kidney cancer. The chain has TRBV28 and TRBJ2-4; 9 bases map to TRBD1. This specimen consisted of CD4+ or CD8+ T cells sorted from blood, obtained in a trial of the OX40 agonist ivuxolimab. CDR3 loop: CASTRVGQGFFEPSKNIQYF. For the CDR3, the DNA is TGTGCCAGCACCAGAGTTGGACAGGGGTTTTTCGAGCCATCCAAAAACATTCAGTACTTC.